This entry lists 4 T cell receptor beta chains sequenced from one sample in a study of blood T cell repertoires in COVID-19. Measured with immunoSEQ multiplex PCR; TCRdb has only the in-frame clones, and not every one. The table includes some 150,000 clones, approximately 80% detected once. The material sequenced was peripheral blood. The receptors shown here come from a human donor with acute or convalescent COVID-19. The donor label of this sample is uncertain.

The rearrangement joins TRBV10-2 to TRBJ1-1; D is possibly TRBD1 (5 bases). In germline, CDR1 is WSHSY, CDR2 SAAADI. With 1 base removed from V and 6 bases from J, the gap between germline ends came to 9 bases. CDR3 length equals 13 residues. DNA of the CDR3: TGCGCCAGCAGTGAGTTGGGGGGGTCTGAAGCTTTCTTT. As protein: CASSELGGSEAFF.

The J gene is TRBJ2-7, the V gene TRBV11-2; D remains unclear. Trimming removed 3 bases from V and 5 bases from J, with 8 bases in between. CDR3 length: 12 amino acids. In germline, CDR1 is SGHAT, CDR2 FQNNGV. The CDR3 DNA reads as TGTGCCAGCAGCTTTGGGCTGGACGAGCAGTACGTC. It codes for CASSFGLDEQYV.

The chain combines TRBV7-9 with TRBJ2-7; D is perhaps TRBD1 (6 bases). This CDR3 region has 13 residues. The germline V gene has CDR1 SEHNR and CDR2 FQNEAQ (reference sequence). V was cut by 5 bases and J by 4 bases, with 12 bases left in between. The CDR3, as DNA: TGTGCCAGCAGCCCACCTGGACAGTACGAGCAGTACGTC. It specifies CASSPPGQYEQYV.

This clone was seen once. The chain links TRBV30 to TRBJ1-5; possible D gene TRBD1, 5 bases. Trimming stripped 5 bases from V and 0 bases from J, with 11 bases between. The CDR3 is made up of 14 amino acids. Germline-derived CDR1 and CDR2 are GTSNPN and SVGIG (reference sequence). In DNA form, the CDR3 reads TGTGCCTGGGCCGAAGGGGTTAGCAATCAGCCCCAGCATTTT. This translates into CAWAEGVSNQPQHF.